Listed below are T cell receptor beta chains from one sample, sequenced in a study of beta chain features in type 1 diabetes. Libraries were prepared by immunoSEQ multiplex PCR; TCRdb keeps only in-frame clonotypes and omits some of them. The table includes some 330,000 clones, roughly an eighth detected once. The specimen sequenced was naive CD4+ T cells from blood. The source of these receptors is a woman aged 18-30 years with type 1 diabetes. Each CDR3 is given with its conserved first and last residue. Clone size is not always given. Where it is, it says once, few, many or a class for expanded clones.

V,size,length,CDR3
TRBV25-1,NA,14,CASSYTGLYGELFF
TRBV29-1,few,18,CSVGHRLAGGTSTDTQYF
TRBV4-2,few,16,CASSPRAGAVGQPQHF
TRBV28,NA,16,CASSLSSGTGSYEQYF
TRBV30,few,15,CAWSVLNGRNNEQFF
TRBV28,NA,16,CASSFRGAGPTWEQFF
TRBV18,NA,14,CASSPPVREDTQYF
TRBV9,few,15,CASSGGQRGGTEAFF
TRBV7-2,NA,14,CASSFGQSNTEAFF
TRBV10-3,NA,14,CAISETTGGYEQYF
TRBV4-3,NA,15,CASSQGTSGSTTQYF
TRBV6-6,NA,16,CASTNPSSSYNSPLHF
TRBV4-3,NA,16,CASSQDLAGKSYEQYF
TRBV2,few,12,CASRLGEGAVSF
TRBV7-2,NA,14,CASSLPGEGETQYF
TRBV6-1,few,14,CASSEAGAGYGYTF
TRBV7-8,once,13,CASSPRSGTEAFF
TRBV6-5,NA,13,CASSLGGNYGYTF
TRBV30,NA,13,CAWRAGGGAVQFF
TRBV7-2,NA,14,CASSPRDSSYEQYF
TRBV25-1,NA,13,CASNQGGSETQYF
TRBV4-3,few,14,CASSRGSGDQPQHF
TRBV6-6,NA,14,CASSLDRGQYEQYF
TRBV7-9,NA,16,CASSPMGRISKETQYF
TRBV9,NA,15,CASSLGGTTNEKLFF
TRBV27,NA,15,CASSLMGSAKNIQYF
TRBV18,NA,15,CASSQLAGDTGELFF
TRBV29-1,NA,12,CSVDRYDYGYTF
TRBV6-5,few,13,CASSYSPENIQYF
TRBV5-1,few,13,CASSFISEQGAFF
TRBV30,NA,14,CACPKGGRGYGYTF
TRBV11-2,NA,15,CASSSRLAGKETQYF
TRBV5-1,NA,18,CASRRREDGRLRTGELFF
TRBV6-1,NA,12,CASRPGGEKLFF
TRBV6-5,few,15,CASSIAGGFYNEQFF
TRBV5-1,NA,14,CASSLGLAGSEQYF
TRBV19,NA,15,CASSPVVTQGYGYTF
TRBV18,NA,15,CASSLRTGNDYGYTF
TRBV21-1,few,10,CASSSGEQFF
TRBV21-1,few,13,CASSTPRDNEQFF
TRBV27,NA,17,CASSLSMITGGIYEQYF
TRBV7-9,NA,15,CASSSSGRLGNEQFF
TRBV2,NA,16,CASSVAGGDLAGELFF
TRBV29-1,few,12,CSVDVGGHGYTF
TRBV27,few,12,CASGTGDSPLHF
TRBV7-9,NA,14,CASSRTLAGETQYF
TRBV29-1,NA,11,CSVGANYEQYF
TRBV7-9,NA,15,CASSAPTGATDGYTF
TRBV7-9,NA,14,CASSRRLDTGELFF
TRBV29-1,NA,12,CSVEDRAAEQYF
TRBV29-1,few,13,CSVVRGRSYEQYF
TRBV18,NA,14,CASSPGTGFDGYTF